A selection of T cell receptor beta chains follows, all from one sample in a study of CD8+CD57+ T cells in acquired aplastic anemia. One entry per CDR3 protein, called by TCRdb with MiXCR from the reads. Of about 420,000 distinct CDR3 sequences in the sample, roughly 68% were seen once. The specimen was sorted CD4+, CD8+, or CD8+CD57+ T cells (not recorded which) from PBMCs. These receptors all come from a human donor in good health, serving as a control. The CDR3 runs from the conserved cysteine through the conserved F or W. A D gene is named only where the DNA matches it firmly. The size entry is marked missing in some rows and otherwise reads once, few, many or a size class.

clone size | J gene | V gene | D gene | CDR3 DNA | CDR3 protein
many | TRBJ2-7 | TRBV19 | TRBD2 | TGTGCCAGTAGTATGAATAGCGGGGGGCTCTACGAGCAGTACTTC | CASSMNSGGLYEQYF
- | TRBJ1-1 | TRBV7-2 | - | TGTGCCAGCAGCAACCAGGGAAGGGATACTGAAACTTTCTTT | CASSNQGRDTETFF
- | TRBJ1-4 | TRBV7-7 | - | TGTGCTAGCAGCTTGGGAGTAAACAATGAGCAGTTCTTCTTTTTT | CASSLGVNNEQFFFF
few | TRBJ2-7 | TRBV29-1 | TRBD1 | TGCAGCGTTGAAGGCCCCCTCCCCATATTTTGGGGGACAGGGTACTCCTACGAGCAGTACTTC | CSVEGPLPIFWGTGYSYEQYF
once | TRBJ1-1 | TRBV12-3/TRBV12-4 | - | TGTGCCAGCAGACAAGTTGGGGACGAAGAAGCTTTCTTT | CASRQVGDEEAFF
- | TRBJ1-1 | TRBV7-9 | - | TGTGCCAGCAGCTTCCCGCCGGCACAGCCGTTAGAAGCCTTCTTT | CASSFPPAQPLEAFF
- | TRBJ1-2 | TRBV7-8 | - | TGTGCCAGCAGCCAACCACCCCGCCCTAATTCACCCCTCTTC | CASSQPPRPNSPLF
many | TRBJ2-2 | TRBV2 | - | TGTGCCAGCAGTGGGGTTGGCAGGTCCTCAGTGACCGGGGGGCTGTTTTTT | CASSGVGRSSVTGGLFF
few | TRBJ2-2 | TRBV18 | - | TGTGCCAGCTCACCACAGGGCAGGGCCACCGGGGAGCTGTTTTTT | CASSPQGRATGELFF
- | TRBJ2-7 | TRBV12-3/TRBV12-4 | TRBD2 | TGTGCCAGCAGTCCGGAGTGGGAGGGCGAGCAGTACTTC | CASSPEWEGEQYF
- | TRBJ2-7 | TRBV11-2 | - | TGTGCCAGCAGCTTACGGGACGAGCCAGGGGCTTACGAGCAGTACTTC | CASSLRDEPGAYEQYF
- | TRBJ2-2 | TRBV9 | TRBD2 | TGTGCCAGCAGCTTAGCGGGGAGGCAACTCATGCGGAAGCTGTTTTTT | CASSLAGRQLMRKLFF
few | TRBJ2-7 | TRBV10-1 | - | TGCGCCAGCAGCTTGGCTCCCATTTACGAGCAGTACTTC | CASSLAPIYEQYF
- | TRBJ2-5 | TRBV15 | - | TGTGCCACCAGCAGACCTGTCGGGGCCCAGTACTTC | CATSRPVGAQYF
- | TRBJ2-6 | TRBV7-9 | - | TGTGCCAGCAGCCTCGGCCTGTCCAACTCTGGGGCCAACGTCCTGACTTTC | CASSLGLSNSGANVLTF
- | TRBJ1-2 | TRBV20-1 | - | TGCAGTGCTTTACAGGGTTTAGACTATGGCTACACCTTC | CSALQGLDYGYTF
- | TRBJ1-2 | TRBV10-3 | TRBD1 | TGTGCCAGCAGTAAAGCGGGGGACAGGGCTGGTGGCTACACCTTC | CASSKAGDRAGGYTF
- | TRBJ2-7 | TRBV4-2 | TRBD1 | TGTGCCAGCAGTTCGGGACAGGACGGGTCCTACGAGCAGTACTTC | CASSSGQDGSYEQYF
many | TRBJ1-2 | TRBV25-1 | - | TGTGCCAGCAGTGAATATTCTAAATCCTATGGCTACACCTTC | CASSEYSKSYGYTF
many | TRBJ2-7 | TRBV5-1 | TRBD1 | TGCGCCAGCAGCGCCCAGCGGGACAGGGTCTACGAGCAGTACTTC | CASSAQRDRVYEQYF
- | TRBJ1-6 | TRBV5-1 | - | TGCGCCAGCAGCTTGCCAGGACAGAGCAATTCACCCCTCCACTTT | CASSLPGQSNSPLHF
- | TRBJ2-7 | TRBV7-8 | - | TGTGCCAGCAGCAGAGGCAGGCGTATTAGCTACGAGCAGTACTTC | CASSRGRRISYEQYF
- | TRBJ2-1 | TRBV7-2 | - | TGTGCCAGCAGTGCGAGAGCAGTGGAGAATGTGTTTTTCTTC | CASSARAVENVFFF
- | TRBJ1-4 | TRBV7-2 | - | TGTGCCAGCAGCCCGGGTGGGTCGGGCCCAACTAATGAAAAACTGTTTTTT | CASSPGGSGPTNEKLFF
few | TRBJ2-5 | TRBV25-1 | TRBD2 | TGTGCCAGCAGTTCACCTAGCGGGGGGAGAGAGACCCAGTACTTC | CASSSPSGGRETQYF
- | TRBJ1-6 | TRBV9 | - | TGTGCCAGCAGCGTAGTGGAGGGGGACTACGGGGTCCACTTT | CASSVVEGDYGVHF
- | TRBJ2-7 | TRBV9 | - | TGTGCCAGCAGCGTAGGGGGAGAGGGTAGAGGTGAGCAGTACTTC | CASSVGGEGRGEQYF
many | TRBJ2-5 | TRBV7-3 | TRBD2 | TGTGCCAGCAGGCAATCGGGGGGGCCCGTCGAGACCCAGTACTTC | CASRQSGGPVETQYF
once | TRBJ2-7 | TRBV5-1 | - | TGCGCCAGCAGCCCAGGACCGAGCTCCTACGAGCAGTACTTC | CASSPGPSSYEQYF
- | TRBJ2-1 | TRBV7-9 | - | TGTGCCAGCAGCAGAAGGAACAGGGACTACGATCAGCAGTTCTTC | CASSRRNRDYDQQFF
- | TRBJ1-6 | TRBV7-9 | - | TGTGCCAGCAGCACAGGGCGTTACGGCTACACCCTCGGTTTT | CASSTGRYGYTLGF
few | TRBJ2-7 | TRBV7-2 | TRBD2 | TGTGCCAGCAGCCCCAGGCTAGCGGGTAATTACGAGCAGTACTTC | CASSPRLAGNYEQYF
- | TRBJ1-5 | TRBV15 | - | TGTGCCACCAGCACGGGACGGAACAAGCAGCCCCAGCAATTT | CATSTGRNKQPQQF
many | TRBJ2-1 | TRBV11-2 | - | TGTGCCAGCAGCCCAGGGACAACCTCCTACAATGAGCAGTTCTTC | CASSPGTTSYNEQFF
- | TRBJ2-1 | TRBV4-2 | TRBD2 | TGTGCCAGCAGTGATGGGACTAGCGGGGGGTCGAGCTCCTACAATGAGCAGTTCTTC | CASSDGTSGGSSSYNEQFF
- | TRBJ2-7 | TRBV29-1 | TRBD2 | TGCAGCGTGGGGTCGGGAGGGATGGCAACCTCTGGCGAGCAGTACTTC | CSVGSGGMATSGEQYF
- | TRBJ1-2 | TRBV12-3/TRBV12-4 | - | TGTGCCAGCAGAATAGCTTCTTCAGGAAACTATGGCTACACCTTC | CASRIASSGNYGYTF
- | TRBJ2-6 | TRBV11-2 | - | TGTGCCACCAGCATCGCAGCAGCCGGGGTTAACATCACGACTTTC | CATSIAAAGVNITTF
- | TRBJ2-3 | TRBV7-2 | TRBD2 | TGTGCCAGCAGGCCGGGACTAGCGGGGGCGGCAGATACGCAGTATTTT | CASRPGLAGAADTQYF
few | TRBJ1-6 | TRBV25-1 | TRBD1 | TGTGCCAGCAGTACCGGGACAGGGGATTCACCCCTCCACTTT | CASSTGTGDSPLHF
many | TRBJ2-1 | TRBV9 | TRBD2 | TGTGCCAGCAGCGTCAATGTGCGGGGGGACAATGAGCAGTTCTTC | CASSVNVRGDNEQFF
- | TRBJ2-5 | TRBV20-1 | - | TGCAGTGCCGCACCCCCCCACATCGGGAACACCCAGTACTTC | CSAAPPHIGNTQYF
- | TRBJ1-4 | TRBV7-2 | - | TGTGCCACCAGCTTCGGCGACAAAGATACACTGTTTTTT | CATSFGDKDTLFF
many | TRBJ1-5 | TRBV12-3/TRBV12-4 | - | TGTGCCAGCACCAACCCCGGGGAGCCCCAGCATTTT | CASTNPGEPQHF
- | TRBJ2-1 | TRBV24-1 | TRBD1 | TGTGCCACCAGTGATCGGACAGGGGACGCGCTGCTTAATGAGCAGTTCTTC | CATSDRTGDALLNEQFF
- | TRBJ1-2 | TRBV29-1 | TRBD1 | TGCAGCGCCGGAGGCTTGGGACAGGGCTATGGCTACACCTTC | CSAGGLGQGYGYTF
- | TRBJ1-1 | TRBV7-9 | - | TGTGCCAGCAGCTTAGAATATCAGAACACTGAAGCTTTCTTT | CASSLEYQNTEAFF
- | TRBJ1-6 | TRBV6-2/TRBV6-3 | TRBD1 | TGTGCCAGCAGTTCTGCTAGAAGCGGGGGGGGGACAGGGATTTCACCCCTCCACTTT | CASSSARSGGGTGISPLHF
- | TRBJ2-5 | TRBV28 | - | TGTGCCAGCAGTTTCCCCGGGGCTCTCATTCAAGAGACCCAGTACTTC | CASSFPGALIQETQYF
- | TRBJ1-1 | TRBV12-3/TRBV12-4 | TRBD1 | TGTGCCAGCAGTGGGGGACAGGCCATCGGAGAAGCTTTCTTT | CASSGGQAIGEAFF
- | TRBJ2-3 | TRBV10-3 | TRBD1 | TGTGCCAGCAGTGGGGACAGGGGGCGCACAGATACGCAGTATTTT | CASSGDRGRTDTQYF
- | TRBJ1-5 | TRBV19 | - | TGTGCCAGCTCCGATCGCCAGCCCCAGCATTTT | CASSDRQPQHF
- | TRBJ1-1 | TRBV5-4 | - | TGTGCCAGCAGCCCGGACAATCAGAACACTGAAGCTTTCTTT | CASSPDNQNTEAFF
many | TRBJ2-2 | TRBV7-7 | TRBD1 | TGTGCTAGCAGCTCGAGACAGGGGTCCGGGGAGCTGTTTTTT | CASSSRQGSGELFF
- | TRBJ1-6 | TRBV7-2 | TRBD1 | TGTGCCAGCAGGACAGGGACCAATTCACCCCTCCACTATTTT | CASRTGTNSPLHYF
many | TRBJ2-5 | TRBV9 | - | TGTGCCAGCAGCGCCGCGGTTGTTCGGGGGCACCAAGAGACCCAGTACTTC | CASSAAVVRGHQETQYF
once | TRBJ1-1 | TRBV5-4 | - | TGTGCCAGCAGCTTGGATGGGTACACTGAAGCTTTCTTT | CASSLDGYTEAFF
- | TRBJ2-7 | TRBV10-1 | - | TGCGCCAGCAGTGAGGCAAAGATGTTCTACGAGCAGTACTTC | CASSEAKMFYEQYF
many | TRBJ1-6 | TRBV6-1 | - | TGTGCCAGCAGTGAGGCCTGGGTAGATAATTCACCCCTCCACTTT | CASSEAWVDNSPLHF